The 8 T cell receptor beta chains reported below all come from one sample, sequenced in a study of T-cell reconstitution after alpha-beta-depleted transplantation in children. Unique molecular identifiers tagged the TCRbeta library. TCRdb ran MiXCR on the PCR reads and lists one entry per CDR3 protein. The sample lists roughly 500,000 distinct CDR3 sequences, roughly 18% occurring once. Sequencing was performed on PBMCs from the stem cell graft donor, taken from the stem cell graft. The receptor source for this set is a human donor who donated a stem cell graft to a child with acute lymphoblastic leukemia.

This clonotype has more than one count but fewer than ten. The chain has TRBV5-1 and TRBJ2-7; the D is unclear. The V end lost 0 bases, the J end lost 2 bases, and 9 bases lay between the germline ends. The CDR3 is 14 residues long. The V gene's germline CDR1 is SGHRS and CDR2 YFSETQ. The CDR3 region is CASSLEWVTYEQYF. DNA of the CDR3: TGCGCCAGCAGCTTGGAGTGGGTAACCTACGAGCAGTACTTC.

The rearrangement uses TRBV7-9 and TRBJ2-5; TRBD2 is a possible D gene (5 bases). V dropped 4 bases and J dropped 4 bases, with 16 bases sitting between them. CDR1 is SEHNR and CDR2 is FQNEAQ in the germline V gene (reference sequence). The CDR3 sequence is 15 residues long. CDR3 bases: TGTGCCAGCAGCTCCGATCTGGCGGGTGGAGAGACCCAGTACTTC. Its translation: CASSSDLAGGETQYF.

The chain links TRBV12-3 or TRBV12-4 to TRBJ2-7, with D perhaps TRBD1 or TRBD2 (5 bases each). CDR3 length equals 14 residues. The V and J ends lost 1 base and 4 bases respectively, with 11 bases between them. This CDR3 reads CASSLGGVRYEQYF. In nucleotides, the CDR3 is TGTGCCAGCAGTTTAGGAGGGGTGAGGTACGAGCAGTACTTC.

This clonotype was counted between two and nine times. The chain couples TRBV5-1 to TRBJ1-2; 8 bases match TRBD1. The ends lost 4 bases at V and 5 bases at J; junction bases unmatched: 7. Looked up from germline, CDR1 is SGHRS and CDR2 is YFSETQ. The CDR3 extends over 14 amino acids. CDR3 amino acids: CASSRTGPEYGYTF. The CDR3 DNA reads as TGCGCCAGCAGCAGGACAGGGCCTGAATATGGCTACACCTTC.

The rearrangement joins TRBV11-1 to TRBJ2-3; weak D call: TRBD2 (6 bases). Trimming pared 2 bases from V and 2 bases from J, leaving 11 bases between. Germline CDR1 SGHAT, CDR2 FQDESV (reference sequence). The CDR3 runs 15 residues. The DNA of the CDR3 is TGTGCCAGCAGCTTAACGGGGCGGGACACAGATACGCAGTATTTT. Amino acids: CASSLTGRDTDTQYF.

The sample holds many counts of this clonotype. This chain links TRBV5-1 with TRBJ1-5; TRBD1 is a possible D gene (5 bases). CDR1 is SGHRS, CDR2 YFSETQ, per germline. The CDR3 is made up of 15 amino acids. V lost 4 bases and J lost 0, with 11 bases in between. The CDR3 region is CASSRDVYSNQPQHF. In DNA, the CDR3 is TGCGCCAGCAGCCGGGACGTCTATAGCAATCAGCCCCAGCATTTT.

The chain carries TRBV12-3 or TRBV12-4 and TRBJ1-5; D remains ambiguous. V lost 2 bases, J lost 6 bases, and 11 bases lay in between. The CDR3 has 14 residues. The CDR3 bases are TGTGCCAGCAGTTTAATTCTGACGAGTCAGCCCCAGCATTTT. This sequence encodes CASSLILTSQPQHF.

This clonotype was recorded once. The CDR3 here is CARLIPGQGYGYTF. The CDR3 DNA reads as TGTGCCAGACTGATTCCGGGACAGGGTTATGGCTACACCTTC. The chain carries TRBV2 and TRBJ1-2; 9 nucleotides match TRBD1. Germline V gene sequence: CDR1 SNHLY, CDR2 FYNNEI. This CDR3 comprises 14 residues. V lost 9 bases and J lost 5; bases outside the gene matches: 10. The variable domain in full, with the rest retrieved from reference TRBV2 and TRBJ1-2, is EPEVTQTPSHQVTQMGQEVILRCVPISNHLYFYWYRQILGQKVEFLVSFYNNEISEKSEIFDDQFSVERPDGSNFTLKIRSTKLEDSAMYFCARLIPGQGYGYTFGSGTRLTVV.